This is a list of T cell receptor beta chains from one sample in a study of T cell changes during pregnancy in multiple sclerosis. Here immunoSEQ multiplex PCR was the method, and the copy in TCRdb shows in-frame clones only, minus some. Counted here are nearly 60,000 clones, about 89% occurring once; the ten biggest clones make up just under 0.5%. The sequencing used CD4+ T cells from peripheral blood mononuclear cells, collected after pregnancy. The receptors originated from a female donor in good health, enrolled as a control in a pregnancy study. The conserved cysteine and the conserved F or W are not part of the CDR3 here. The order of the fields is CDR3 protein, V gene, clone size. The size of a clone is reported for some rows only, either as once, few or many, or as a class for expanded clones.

AWSSLSEQF | TRBV30 | NA
ASSPRGAHGYT | TRBV27 | NA
AWSGQHNQPQH | TRBV30 | NA
ASSQDGTGGPQETQY | TRBV4-3 | NA
ASSLLLAGGSGYT | TRBV5-1 | NA
ASSSSNPAGENEQF | TRBV11-3 | NA
AARTGGHYGYT | TRBV25-1 | NA
ASGFSDYGYT | TRBV6-5 | NA
ASSRGGNRAKPYNEQF | TRBV4-1 | NA
ASSETGGETQY | TRBV5-1 | NA
ASSLGTGFHEQF | TRBV28 | NA
ASSENGTEPGYT | TRBV10-1 | NA
ASSQEWASAISTDTQY | TRBV4-2 | NA
AISGQGITGELF | TRBV10-3 | NA
AWRGGTDTQY | TRBV30 | NA
SATRTDTQY | TRBV20-1 | once
ASSSEPRYTEAF | TRBV2 | NA
ASSLTPLPGLNYGYT | TRBV5-4 | NA
ASSFGTGQSSSYNSPLH | TRBV13 | once
ASSQERSGGAWEQF | TRBV4-3 | NA